Shown below are 24 T cell receptor beta chains from a single sample sequenced in a study of T cell responses to AZD1222 COVID-19 vaccine. Produced via immunoSEQ multiplex PCR; TCRdb's table is partial and in-frame only. The repertoire holds around 100,000 clones, with about 85% as singletons. This material consisted of peripheral blood, taken 28 days after the second AZD1222 dose. The receptor source for this set is an adult who received the AZD1222 COVID-19 vaccine.

V and J are TRBV19 and TRBJ1-2; D call uncertain. With 3 bases removed from V and 6 bases from J, the gap between germline ends came to 11 bases. The germline CDR1 and CDR2 sequences are LNHDA and SQIVND (reference sequence). This CDR3 has 13 residues. This CDR3 reads CASSILVLDGYTF. The CDR3 DNA is TGTGCCAGTAGTATCTTGGTTCTCGATGGCTACACCTTC.

The chain couples TRBV29-1 to TRBJ2-3; 7 bases align to TRBD1. This CDR3 is 14 amino acids long. CDR1 is SQVTM, CDR2 ANQGSEA, per germline. With V trimmed by 6 bases and J by 1 base, 7 bases remained unmatched. The CDR3 sequence: CSVETGYGTDTQYF. The CDR3 DNA is TGCAGCGTGGAGACAGGGTACGGCACAGATACGCAGTATTTT.

This clone appeared a single time. The chain uses TRBV28 and TRBJ1-1; D is undetermined. The ends were cut back, 6 bases at V and 1 base at J, with 18 bases in the middle. The V gene's germline CDR1 is MDHEN and CDR2 SYDVKM. This CDR3 spans 16 amino acids. CDR3 coding DNA: TGTGCCAGCAGCCGGGTCGAAGGGTTGAGGAACACTGAAGCTTTCTTT. This translates into CASSRVEGLRNTEAFF.

The rearrangement joins TRBV11-2 to TRBJ1-3; maybe TRBD1 (6 bases). Deletions cut 0 bases from V and 2 bases from J, with 8 bases between. CDR3 length: 15 residues. CDR1 SGHAT and CDR2 FQNNGV come from the germline V gene. CDR3 nucleotide sequence: TGTGCCAGCAGCTTAGAGGGGGCTGCTGGAAACACCATATATTTT. Its translation: CASSLEGAAGNTIYF.

The genes are TRBV28 and TRBJ1-6; 9 nucleotides line up with TRBD1. Germline values: CDR1 MDHEN, CDR2 SYDVKM. The CDR3 length is 16 residues. V was pared by 7 bases and J by 10 bases, with 14 bases of the junction left unmatched. DNA of the CDR3: TGTGCCAGCACCCAAACCTCCGGGACAGGGCGGTCACCCCTCCACTTT. This translates into CASTQTSGTGRSPLHF.

V and J are TRBV5-1 and TRBJ2-3; TRBD2 aligns across 13 bases. The J segment lost 2 bases and the V segment lost 4 bases, leaving 7 bases of the junction unmatched. The CDR3 runs 17 residues. The V gene's germline CDR1 is SGHRS and CDR2 YFSETQ. The CDR3 region is CASSARLAGGLTDTQYF. The DNA of the CDR3 is TGCGCCAGCAGCGCCCGACTAGCGGGAGGCCTCACAGATACGCAGTATTTT.

The gene calls are TRBV16 and TRBJ1-1, with a weak D call TRBD1 (6 bases). The V end lost 4 bases, the J end lost 1 base, and 10 bases lay between the germline ends. CDR3 length: 14 residues. Germline CDR1 reads KGHSY; CDR2 reads FQNENV. CDR3 loop: CASSLRGQNTEAFF. In DNA, the CDR3 is TGTGCCAGCAGCCTGCGGGGGCAGAACACTGAAGCTTTCTTT.

The chain joins TRBV5-5 to TRBJ1-5, with 7 bases fitting TRBD1. CDR1 and CDR2 from the germline V gene are SGHKS and YYEKEE (reference sequence). Unmatched junction bases numbered 4, after V lost 4 bases and J lost 0 bases. The CDR3 sequence is 15 residues long. The CDR3 reads CASSAGTDSNQPQHF. CDR3 nucleotides: TGTGCCAGCAGCGCTGGGACAGATAGCAATCAGCCCCAGCATTTT.

The genes are TRBV6-5 and TRBJ2-5; D is undetermined. Germline V gene lookup returns CDR1 MNHEY and CDR2 SVGAGI. The germline V and J ends were trimmed by 0 bases and 6 bases, with 8 bases remaining between them. This CDR3 region has 13 residues. As DNA, the CDR3 is TGTGCCAGCAGTTACTCGACCGGCCAGACCCAGTACTTC. It translates to CASSYSTGQTQYF.

V gene TRBV25-1 combines with J gene TRBJ2-2; 8 bases are a match to TRBD1. CDR1 and CDR2 from the germline V gene are MGHDK and SYGVNS. CDR3 length: 16 amino acids. V was pared by 4 bases and J by 1 base, with 5 bases of the junction left unmatched. The DNA of the CDR3 is TGTGCCAGCAGTGCCTACAGGGGGTTGAACACCGGGGAGCTGTTTTTT. The encoded protein is CASSAYRGLNTGELFF.

The chain carries TRBV18 and TRBJ1-5; D might be TRBD1 (6 bases). The V gene lost 4 bases and the J gene lost 1 base, with 20 bases spanning the gap. Germline lookup yields CDR1 KGHSH and CDR2 LQKENI. The CDR3 is 18 amino acids. CDR3 protein: CASSLTGWGRLSNQPQHF. CDR3 DNA: TGTGCCAGCTCACTCACGGGTTGGGGGCGGCTAAGCAATCAGCCCCAGCATTTT.

This chain links TRBV28 with TRBJ1-2, with 8 bases fitting TRBD1. V lost 6 bases and J lost 8; bases outside the gene matches: 8. The CDR3 is 13 amino acids. The germline V gene encodes CDR1 MDHEN and CDR2 SYDVKM. The CDR3 DNA reads as TGTGCCAGCAGGAAGACAGGGGATAGCGGCTACACCTTC. Amino acid sequence: CASRKTGDSGYTF.

This rearrangement joins TRBV30 to TRBJ1-5, with D uncertain. This CDR3 comprises 16 residues. Trimming removed 0 bases at V and 6 bases at J, with 18 bases between. Germline CDR1 reads GTSNPN; CDR2 reads SVGIG (reference sequence). In nucleotides, the CDR3 is TGTGCCTGGAGTGTAGGGTTACCAGCGGAGGCTCAGCCCCAGCATTTT. This gives the protein CAWSVGLPAEAQPQHF.

This chain links TRBV6-5 with TRBJ1-4; the D is unclear. This CDR3 contains 11 residues. V lost 4 bases to trimming and J lost 5 bases, with 2 bases between them. Germline V lookup: CDR1 MNHEY, CDR2 SVGAGI. The CDR3, as DNA: TGTGCCAGCAGTTTAAATGAAAAACTGTTTTTT. This encodes CASSLNEKLFF.

The chain employs TRBV12-3 or TRBV12-4 and TRBJ1-1; D is uncertain. There are 13 residues in the CDR3. The V and J ends lost 3 bases and 1 base respectively, with 6 bases between them. CDR3 sequence (DNA): TGTGCCAGCAGTTTTTGGGGGAACACTGAAGCTTTCTTT. Its translation is CASSFWGNTEAFF.

V is TRBV19 and J is TRBJ1-1; 9 bases fit TRBD1. This CDR3 is built from 16 residues. CDR1 is LNHDA, CDR2 SQIVND, per germline (reference sequence). After removal of 3 bases from V and 9 bases from J, the junction contained 14 bases not matched to a gene. The CDR3 sequence: CASSINRGTGTSQAFF. CDR3 nucleotide sequence: TGTGCCAGTAGTATCAATAGAGGGACAGGGACTTCACAAGCTTTCTTT.

V and J are TRBV29-1 and TRBJ1-2; no firm D call. Germline lookup yields CDR1 SQVTM and CDR2 ANQGSEA. The CDR3 spans 15 residues. V lost 1 base and J lost 0, with 12 bases in between. The CDR3 here is CSVEGVGTSNYGYTF. CDR3 in DNA: TGCAGCGTTGAAGGGGTCGGCACCTCTAACTATGGCTACACCTTC.

This chain uses TRBV9 with TRBJ2-7; 9 nucleotides line up with TRBD2. The CDR3 spans 14 residues. Per germline, CDR1 SGDLS and CDR2 YYNGEE. Losses at the gene ends were 4 bases for V and 4 bases for J; bases not matched to a gene: 6. The CDR3 nucleotides are TGTGCCAGCAGCCAGCGACTAGCGGCGTACGAGCAGTACTTC. It specifies CASSQRLAAYEQYF.

J is TRBJ1-2 and V is TRBV28; 7 bases are shared with TRBD1. In germline, CDR1 is MDHEN, CDR2 SYDVKM. There are 15 residues in the CDR3. The junction had 4 bases not matched to a gene; V was cut back by 3 bases and J by 0 bases. The CDR3 DNA reads as TGTGCCAGCAGTTTCGGGACAGAAGCTAACTATGGCTACACCTTC. Amino acids: CASSFGTEANYGYTF.

In this sample, this clone turned up once. V is TRBV7-8 and J is TRBJ2-3; TRBD1 agrees at 9 bases. The CDR3 covers 15 residues. Germline V gives CDR1 SGHVS, CDR2 FQNEAQ. The J segment lost 3 bases and the V segment lost 5 bases, leaving 6 bases of the junction unmatched. DNA for the CDR3: TGTGCCAGCAGCCCTTGGACAGGGGCGACAGATACGCAGTATTTT. Its protein is CASSPWTGATDTQYF.

The V and J genes are TRBV21-1 and TRBJ1-4; the table's D gene call, TRBD1, was not cross checked with the DNA. TRBV21-1 is a pseudogene. The CDR3 has 21 amino acids. DNA of the CDR3: TGTGCCAGCAGCGAAAAACAGGGATTTCGACCGCTGTGCCTAATTAATGAAAAACTGTTTTTT. It encodes CASSEKQGFRPLCLINEKLFF.

This clone was counted once. This chain connects TRBV15 to TRBJ2-7; the D is unclear. Germline V gives CDR1 LNHNV, CDR2 YYDKDF (reference sequence). Deletions cut 1 base from V and 3 bases from J, with 13 bases between. The CDR3 runs to 15 residues. The CDR3 here is CATSRVGQGGYEQYF. CDR3 nucleotide sequence: TGTGCCACCAGCAGAGTCGGTCAAGGCGGCTACGAGCAGTACTTC.

This clone was recorded only once. Other DNA sequences of this sample code for an identical CDR3. The chain combines TRBV6-5 with TRBJ1-1; 8 positions agree with TRBD1. J gave up 2 bases and V 5 bases, and 4 bases lay outside the gene matches. The CDR3 has 14 amino acids. CDR1 and CDR2 (germline): MNHEY, SVGAGI. CDR3 protein: CASSRPGGNTEAFF. The CDR3 DNA is TGTGCCAGCAGTCGACCAGGGGGCAACACTGAAGCTTTCTTT.

This clone was counted between two and nine times. The chain links TRBV28 to TRBJ1-2; D is perhaps TRBD1 (6 bases). The V end lost 3 bases, the J end lost 7 bases, and 21 bases lay between the germline ends. Germline CDR1 is MDHEN and CDR2 is SYDVKM. There are 16 residues in the CDR3. CDR3: CASSLVQDRYRFGYTF. The CDR3 bases are TGTGCCAGCAGTTTGGTCCAAGACAGGTATCGATTTGGCTACACCTTC.